This T cell receptor beta chain was documented in a study of blood T cell repertoires in COVID-19. Turning to the study itself: The United States, Italy and Spain provided the acute and convalescent COVID-19 samples. PBMCs, B-cell-depleted T cells, or T cells provided the cDNA or gDNA that made up the material.

CDR1 is SGHAT and CDR2 is FQNNGV in the germline V gene. Trimming removed 5 bases from V and 0 bases from J, with 13 bases in between. The CDR3 is made up of 15 amino acids. Authors' analysis steps: Estimated nucleated cell counts came from reference gene primer amplification. Sequenced by immunoSEQ multiplex PCR; TCRdb stores in-frame clones only, minus some. The V and J calls and the clone size are those of that table, but D and trimming were determined from the DNA. Among about 74,000 clones, around 86% were seen once, and the ten largest hold 25% to 35%. The sequenced sample consisted of peripheral blood. J is TRBJ1-1 and V is TRBV11-2; the D gene is possibly TRBD1 (5 bases). The clonotype comes from an elderly woman with active or convalescent COVID-19. CDR3 sequence (DNA): TGTGCCAGCAGCCAAACAGGTGGCGTGAACACTGAAGCTTTCTTT. Its translation: CASSQTGGVNTEAFF.